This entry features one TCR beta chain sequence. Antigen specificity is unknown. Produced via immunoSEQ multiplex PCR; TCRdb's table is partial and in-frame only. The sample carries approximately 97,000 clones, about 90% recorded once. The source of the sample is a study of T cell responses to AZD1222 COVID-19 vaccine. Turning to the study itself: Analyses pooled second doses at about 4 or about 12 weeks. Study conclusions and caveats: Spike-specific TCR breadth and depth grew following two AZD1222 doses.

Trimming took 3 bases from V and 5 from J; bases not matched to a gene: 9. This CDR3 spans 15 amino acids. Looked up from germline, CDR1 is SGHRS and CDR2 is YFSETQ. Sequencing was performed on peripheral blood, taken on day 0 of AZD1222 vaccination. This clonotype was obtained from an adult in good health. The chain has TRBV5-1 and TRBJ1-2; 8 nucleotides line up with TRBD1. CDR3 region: CASSSPNRGKYGYTF. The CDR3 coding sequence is TGCGCCAGCAGCTCCCCGAACAGGGGGAAGTATGGCTACACCTTC.